This T cell receptor beta chain comes out of a study of blood T cell repertoires in COVID-19. Study background: Acute and convalescent COVID-19 specimens originated in the United States, Italy and Spain. The analysed material was cDNA or gDNA that came from T cells, B-cell-depleted T cells, or PBMCs.

The CDR3 totals 17 residues. Germline CDR1 reads SGHVS; CDR2 reads FQNEAQ. V trimming: 5 bases; J trimming: 4 bases; junction bases outside the gene matches: 9. Assay: immunoSEQ multiplex PCR; the TCRdb copy retains only in-frame clones and omits some. In the table there are 200,000 to 250,000 clones, about 93% of which are singletons. Input material: peripheral blood. The chain couples TRBV7-8 to TRBJ2-1; 12 bases line up with TRBD2. This TCR derives from a man aged 60-69 years with COVID-19, enrolled during active disease. CDR3 region: CASSNHGLAGKYNEQFF. Here the CDR3 DNA reads TGTGCCAGCAGCAATCACGGACTAGCGGGAAAGTACAATGAGCAGTTCTTC.